This record looks at one TCR beta chain sequence and its context. Its antigen is still unknown. The CDR3 runs to 14 residues. Deletions cut 5 bases from V and 4 bases from J, with 14 bases between. The germline V gene has CDR1 SGHTA and CDR2 FQGNSA. The data originate from a study of T-cell memory formation after mild COVID-19. Broader study findings: Clones contracting day 15 to 85 were balanced CD4/CD8; later expanders leaned CD4+.

Barcoded TCR alpha and TCR beta cDNA libraries with UMIs came from 5'RACE using constant-segment primers. TCRdb itself ran the 5' RACE reads through MiXCR, one entry per CDR3 protein. The data contain approximately 210,000 distinct CDR3 sequences, around 19% of them singletons. This chain links TRBV7-2 with TRBJ1-2; possible D gene TRBD1, 6 bases. The sequencing input was PBMCs or a T cell subset sorted from them (not recorded which). The receptor was derived from an adult woman who had mild COVID-19 (a few samples of this study predate the infection). Cell type and time point are not known. The CDR3 sequence: CASSPRRGAYGYTF. In DNA, the CDR3 is TGTGCCAGCAGCCCCAGGAGGGGGGCCTATGGCTACACCTTC.